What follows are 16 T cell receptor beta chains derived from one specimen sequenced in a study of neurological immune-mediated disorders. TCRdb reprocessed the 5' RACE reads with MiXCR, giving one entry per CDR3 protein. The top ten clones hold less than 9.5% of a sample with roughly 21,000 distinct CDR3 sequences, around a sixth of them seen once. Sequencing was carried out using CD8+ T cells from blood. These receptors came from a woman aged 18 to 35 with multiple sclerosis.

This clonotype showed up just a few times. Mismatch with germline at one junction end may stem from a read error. This CDR3 reads CASSSEWTSGSADTQYF. For the CDR3, the DNA is TGTGCTAGCAGCTCGGAATGGACTAGCGGGAGCGCAGATACGCAGTATTTT. The chain uses TRBV7-7 and TRBJ2-3, with 13 bases identical to TRBD2. The CDR3 covers 17 residues. The germline V gene encodes CDR1 SSHAT and CDR2 FNYEAQ (reference sequence).

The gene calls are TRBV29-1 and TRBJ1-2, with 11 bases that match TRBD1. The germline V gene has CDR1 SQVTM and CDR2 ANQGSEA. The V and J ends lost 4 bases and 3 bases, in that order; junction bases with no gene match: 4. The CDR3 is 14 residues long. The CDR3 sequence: CSVGGTGGDYGYTF. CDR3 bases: TGCAGCGTTGGGGGGACAGGGGGTGACTATGGCTACACCTTC.

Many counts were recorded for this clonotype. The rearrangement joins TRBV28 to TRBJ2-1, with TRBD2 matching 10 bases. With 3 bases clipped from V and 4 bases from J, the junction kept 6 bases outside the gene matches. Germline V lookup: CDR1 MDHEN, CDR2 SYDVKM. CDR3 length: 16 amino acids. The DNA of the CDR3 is TGTGCCAGCAGTTTGACTAGCGGGTCGTATTACAATGAGCAGTTCTTC. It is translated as CASSLTSGSYYNEQFF.

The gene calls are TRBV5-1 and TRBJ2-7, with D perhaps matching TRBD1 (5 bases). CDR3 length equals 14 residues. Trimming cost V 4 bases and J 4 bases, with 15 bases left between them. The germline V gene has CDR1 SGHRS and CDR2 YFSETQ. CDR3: CASSRSEGAYEQYF. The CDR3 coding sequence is TGCGCCAGCAGCCGTTCCGAAGGGGCTTACGAGCAGTACTTC.

CDR3 bases: TGTGCCACCAGGATAGCGGGAGGCCTCAGCGGGGAGCTGTTTTTT. Amino acid sequence: CATRIAGGLSGELFF. The gene calls are TRBV15 and TRBJ2-2, with 10 bases matching TRBD2. CDR3 size: 15 residues. V lost 6 bases to trimming and J lost 7 bases; unmatched junction nucleotides: 8. Germline V gene data show CDR1 as LNHNV and CDR2 as YYDKDF (reference sequence).

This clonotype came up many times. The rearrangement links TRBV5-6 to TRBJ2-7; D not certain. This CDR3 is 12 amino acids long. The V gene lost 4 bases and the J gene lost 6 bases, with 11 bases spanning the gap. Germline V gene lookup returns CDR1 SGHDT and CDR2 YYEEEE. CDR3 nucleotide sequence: TGTGCCAGCAGCCCGGGTTCTTCCGAGCAGTACTTC. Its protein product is CASSPGSSEQYF.

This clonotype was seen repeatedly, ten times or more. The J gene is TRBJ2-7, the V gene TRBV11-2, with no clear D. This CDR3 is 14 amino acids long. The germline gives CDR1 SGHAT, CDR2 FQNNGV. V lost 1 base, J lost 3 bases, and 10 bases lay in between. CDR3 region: CASSLGIGYYEQYV. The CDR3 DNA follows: TGTGCCAGCAGCTTAGGTATCGGGTACTACGAGCAGTACGTC.

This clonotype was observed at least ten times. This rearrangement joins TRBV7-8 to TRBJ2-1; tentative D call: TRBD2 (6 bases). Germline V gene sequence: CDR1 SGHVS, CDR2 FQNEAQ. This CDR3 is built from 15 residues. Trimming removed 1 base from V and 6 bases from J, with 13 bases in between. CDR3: CASSLEGGVGNEQFF. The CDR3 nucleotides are TGTGCCAGCAGCTTAGAGGGCGGGGTCGGCAATGAGCAGTTCTTC.

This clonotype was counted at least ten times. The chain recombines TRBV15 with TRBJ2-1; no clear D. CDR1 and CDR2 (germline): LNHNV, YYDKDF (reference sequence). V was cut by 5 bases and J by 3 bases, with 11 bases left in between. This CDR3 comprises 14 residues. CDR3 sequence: CATSDGPLYNEQFF. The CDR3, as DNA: TGTGCCACCAGCGACGGACCGCTCTACAATGAGCAGTTCTTC.

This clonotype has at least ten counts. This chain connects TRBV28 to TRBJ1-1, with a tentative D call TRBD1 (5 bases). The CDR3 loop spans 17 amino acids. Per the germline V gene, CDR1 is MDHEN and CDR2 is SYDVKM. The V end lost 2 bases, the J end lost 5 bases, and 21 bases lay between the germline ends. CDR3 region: CASSLAGGGGVWTEAFF. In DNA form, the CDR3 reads TGTGCCAGCAGTTTAGCTGGGGGGGGGGGTGTGTGGACTGAAGCTTTCTTT.

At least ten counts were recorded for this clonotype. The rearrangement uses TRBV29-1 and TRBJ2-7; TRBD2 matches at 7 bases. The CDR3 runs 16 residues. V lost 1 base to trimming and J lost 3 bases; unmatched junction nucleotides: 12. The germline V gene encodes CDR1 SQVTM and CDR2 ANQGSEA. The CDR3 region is CSVEGGIVSGGYEQYF. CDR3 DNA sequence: TGCAGCGTTGAAGGAGGTATCGTATCGGGGGGCTACGAGCAGTACTTC.

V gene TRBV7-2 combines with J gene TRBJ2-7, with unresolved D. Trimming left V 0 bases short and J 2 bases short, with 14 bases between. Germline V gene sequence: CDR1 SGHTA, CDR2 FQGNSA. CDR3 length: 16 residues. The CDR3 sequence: CASSLASAVYTYEQYF. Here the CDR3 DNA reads TGTGCCAGCAGCTTAGCTTCCGCGGTATATACCTACGAGCAGTACTTC.

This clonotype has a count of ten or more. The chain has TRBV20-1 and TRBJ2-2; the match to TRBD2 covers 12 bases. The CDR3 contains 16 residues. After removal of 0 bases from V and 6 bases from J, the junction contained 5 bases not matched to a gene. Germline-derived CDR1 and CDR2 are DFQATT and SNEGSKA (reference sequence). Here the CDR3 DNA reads TGCAGTGCTAGAGATGTTGGACTAGCGGGGTCCGGGGAGCTGTTTTTT. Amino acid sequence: CSARDVGLAGSGELFF.

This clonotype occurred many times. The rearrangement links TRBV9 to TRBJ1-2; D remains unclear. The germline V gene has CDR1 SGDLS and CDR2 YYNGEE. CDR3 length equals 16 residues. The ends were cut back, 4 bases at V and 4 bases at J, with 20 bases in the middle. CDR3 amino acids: CASSPRSGIGLYGYTF. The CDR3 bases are TGTGCCAGCAGCCCGCGTTCGGGGATTGGGCTCTATGGCTACACCTTC.

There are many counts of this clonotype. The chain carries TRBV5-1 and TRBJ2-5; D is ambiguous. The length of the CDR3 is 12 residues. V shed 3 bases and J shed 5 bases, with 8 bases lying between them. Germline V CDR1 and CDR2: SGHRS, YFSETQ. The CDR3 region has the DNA TGCGCCAGCAGCTCAAGATACGAGACCCAGTACTTC. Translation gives CASSSRYETQYF.

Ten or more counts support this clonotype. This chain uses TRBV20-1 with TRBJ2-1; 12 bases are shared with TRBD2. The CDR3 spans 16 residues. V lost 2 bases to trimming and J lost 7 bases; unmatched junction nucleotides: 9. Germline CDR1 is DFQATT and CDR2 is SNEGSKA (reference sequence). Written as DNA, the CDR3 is TGCAGTGCTAGAAGCCCTAGCGGGAGGGCTCAAAATGAGCAGTTCTTC. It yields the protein CSARSPSGRAQNEQFF.